The 32 T cell receptor beta chains below all came from one sample that was sequenced in a study of CD8 T cells in ankylosing spondylitis. MiXCR was run by TCRdb on the 5' RACE reads, yielding one entry per CDR3 protein. The sample has approximately 150,000 distinct CDR3 sequences, roughly 30% seen once. What was sequenced was synovial fluid, either unsorted or a sorted T cell fraction (not recorded which). These receptors were obtained from a male donor with ankylosing spondylitis.

The rearrangement uses TRBV7-8 and TRBJ1-2; tentative D call: TRBD1 (6 bases). The CDR3 contains 12 residues. Germline loops: CDR1 SGHVS, CDR2 FQNEAQ. Trimming pared 1 base from V and 7 bases from J, leaving 7 bases between. CDR3 bases: TGTGCCAGCAGCTTAGGGGGGCCTGGCTACACCTTC. Its protein is CASSLGGPGYTF.

The table lists this clonotype with a few counts. A read error is possible here, since a much larger clone lies one base away. This sequence joins TRBV3-1 and TRBJ1-5; 9 nucleotides match TRBD1. Germline trimming cut 1 base from V and 7 bases from J; bases unmatched to any gene: 2. CDR1 and CDR2 (germline): LGHDT, YNNKEL (reference sequence). This CDR3 is 14 amino acids long. CDR3 DNA sequence: TGTGCCAGCAGCCAAGGGACAGGGGAACAGCCCCAGCATTTT. Its translation is CASSQGTGEQPQHF.

This clonotype occurred many times. The gene calls are TRBV12-3 or TRBV12-4 and TRBJ2-7; D is ambiguous. Trimming removed 1 base from V and 6 bases from J, with 4 bases in between. There are 11 residues in the CDR3. DNA for the CDR3: TGTGCCAGCAGTTTAGGGGGCGAGCAGTACTTC. It encodes CASSLGGEQYF.

Only a few counts were recorded for this clonotype. The rearrangement links TRBV20-1 to TRBJ2-5, with TRBD1 as a possible D gene (5 bases). Germline V gene sequence: CDR1 DFQATT, CDR2 SNEGSKA (reference sequence). Trimming pared 0 bases from V and 12 bases from J, leaving 14 bases between. The CDR3 contains 12 residues. The CDR3: CSARDQGVSKYF. The CDR3 DNA sequence: TGCAGTGCTAGAGATCAAGGGGTTTCTAAGTACTTC.

In this sample, this clonotype is medium-sized (0.01 to 0.1%). V is TRBV4-1 and J is TRBJ1-2; weak D call: TRBD1 (5 bases). Per the germline V gene, CDR1 is MGHRA and CDR2 is YSYEKL. Trimming took off 0 bases at V and 4 bases at J, with 15 bases between the two ends. This CDR3 is 16 amino acids long. The CDR3 sequence is CASSQDRIRASYGYTF. CDR3 bases: TGCGCCAGCAGCCAAGATCGAATCAGGGCGAGCTATGGCTACACCTTC.

The table lists this clonotype with a few counts. The chain employs TRBV20-1 and TRBJ1-5, with D possibly being TRBD1 (6 bases). The germline V and J ends were trimmed by 6 bases and 4 bases, with 13 bases remaining between them. This CDR3 is built from 13 residues. Germline V gene data show CDR1 as DFQATT and CDR2 as SNEGSKA (reference sequence). DNA for the CDR3: TGCAGTGCCATTCGGACAGCGAATCAGCCCCAGCATTTT. It encodes CSAIRTANQPQHF.

This clonotype was found once. This chain connects TRBV5-1 to TRBJ2-3; tentative D call: TRBD2 (6 bases). The length of the CDR3 is 15 residues. CDR1 is SGHRS, CDR2 YFSETQ, per germline. Trimming removed 4 bases at V and 1 base at J, with 13 bases between. CDR3 DNA sequence: TGCGCCAGCAGCGCAGCCCTAGCGCGCACAGATACGCAGTATTTT. Translation gives CASSAALARTDTQYF. Complete variable domain (other parts from reference TRBV5-1 and TRBJ2-3): KAGVTQTPRYLIKTRGQQVTLSCSPISGHRSVSWYQQTPGQGLQFLFEYFSETQRNKGNFPGRFSGRQFSNSRSEMNVSTLELGDSALYLCASSAALARTDTQYFGPGTRLTVL.

The V and J genes are TRBV5-1 and TRBJ2-5; 9 bases map to TRBD1. Germline values: CDR1 SGHRS, CDR2 YFSETQ. This CDR3 is 15 amino acids long. V was pared by 3 bases and J by 5 bases, with 8 bases of the junction left unmatched. CDR3 coding DNA: TGCGCCAGCAGCTCCGCCGGACAGGGGTGGGAGACCCAGTACTTC. This gives the protein CASSSAGQGWETQYF.

The J gene is TRBJ2-1, the V gene TRBV20-1, with D maybe TRBD1 (6 bases). This CDR3 is built from 12 residues. Germline values: CDR1 DFQATT, CDR2 SNEGSKA (reference sequence). The germline V and J ends were trimmed by 5 bases and 6 bases, with 11 bases remaining between them. The CDR3 region is CSAPGAGNEQFF. CDR3 nucleotides: TGCAGTGCTCCAGGGGCGGGCAATGAGCAGTTCTTC.

This clonotype was found a few times. The rearrangement joins TRBV10-3 to TRBJ2-7; maybe TRBD1 (6 bases). The V end lost 4 bases, the J end lost 0 bases, and 10 bases lay between the germline ends. Germline V gene sequence: CDR1 ENHRY, CDR2 SYGVKD. The CDR3 is made up of 14 amino acids. The CDR3 here is CAISAGASSYEQYF. CDR3 nucleotides: TGTGCCATCAGTGCAGGGGCGAGCTCCTACGAGCAGTACTTC.

This clonotype was counted a few times. The rearrangement uses TRBV9 and TRBJ1-4; 11 bases map to TRBD1. The CDR3 covers 17 residues. With V trimmed by 4 bases and J by 7 bases, 12 bases remained unmatched. Germline V gene data show CDR1 as SGDLS and CDR2 as YYNGEE. CDR3 coding DNA: TGTGCCAGCAGCACCCGGACAGGGGGCGCGGGAGGTGAAAAACTGTTTTTT. This codes for CASSTRTGGAGGEKLFF. Complete variable domain (other parts from reference TRBV9 and TRBJ1-4): DSGVTQTPKHLITATGQRVTLRCSPRSGDLSVYWYQQSLDQGLQFLIQYYNGEERAKGNILERFSAQQFPDLHSELNLSSLELGDSALYFCASSTRTGGAGGEKLFFGSGTQLSVL.

CDR3 sequence reads: CSARDNRGRYGYTF. The CDR3, as DNA: TGCAGTGCTAGAGATAATAGGGGCCGCTATGGCTACACCTTC. The rearrangement uses TRBV20-1 and TRBJ1-2, with D possibly TRBD1 on 5 matching bases. The germline gives CDR1 DFQATT, CDR2 SNEGSKA (reference sequence). This CDR3 has 14 residues. Trimming removed 0 bases at V and 4 bases at J, with 12 bases between.

The CDR3 DNA reads TGTGCCAGCAGTGAAGCCCAGACTAATGAAAAACTGTTTTTT. It specifies CASSEAQTNEKLFF. The chain couples TRBV6-1 to TRBJ1-4; the D is unclear. This CDR3 is built from 14 residues. Germline V lookup: CDR1 MNHNS, CDR2 SASEGT. V shed 0 bases and J shed 2 bases, with 4 bases lying between them.

The chain links TRBV9 to TRBJ1-1; D perhaps matches TRBD1 (5 bases). There are 15 residues in the CDR3. Germline V CDR1 and CDR2: SGDLS, YYNGEE. V gave up 0 bases and J gave up 7 bases, with 16 bases separating them. CDR3 in amino acids: CASSVVAEGKGEAFF. In DNA, the CDR3 is TGTGCCAGCAGCGTAGTGGCGGAGGGGAAAGGTGAAGCTTTCTTT.

The V call is TRBV9, the J call TRBJ2-5; a weak D match, TRBD2 (5 bases). CDR3 length equals 13 residues. V was pared by 2 bases and J by 5 bases, with 10 bases between. CDR1 is SGDLS, CDR2 YYNGEE, per germline. CDR3 region: CASSVREGETQYF. CDR3 bases: TGTGCCAGCAGCGTCCGGGAAGGGGAGACCCAGTACTTC.

This clonotype was counted ten times or more. The chain is built from TRBV12-3 or TRBV12-4 and TRBJ1-2; 7 bases align to TRBD1. V gave up 6 bases and J gave up 4 bases; unmatched junction bases: 8. The CDR3 has 14 residues. DNA of the CDR3: TGTGCCAGCAGGCACTCTCGGGACAGCTATGGCTACACCTTC. Protein sequence: CASRHSRDSYGYTF.

The rearrangement uses TRBV6-6 and TRBJ2-3, with 9 bases identical to TRBD2. V lost 5 bases, J lost 10 bases, and 4 bases stayed unmatched. Germline CDR1 is MNHNY and CDR2 is SVGAGI (reference sequence). CDR3 length: 12 residues. The CDR3 nucleotides read TGTGCCAGCAGTCTCCGGACTAGCGCGCAGTATTTT. Protein sequence: CASSLRTSAQYF.

This clonotype was counted at least ten times. The chain employs TRBV7-9 and TRBJ1-1; no clear D gene. Per the germline V gene, CDR1 is SEHNR and CDR2 is FQNEAQ (reference sequence). Trimming stripped 5 bases from V and 6 bases from J, with 16 bases between. CDR3 length: 14 residues. This CDR3 reads CASSAEVLGAEAFF. The CDR3 region has the DNA TGTGCCAGCAGCGCGGAGGTCCTTGGAGCTGAAGCTTTCTTT. Based on the CDR3 plus reference TRBV7-9 and TRBJ1-1, the full variable domain is DTGVSQNPRHKITKRGQNVTFRCDPISEHNRLYWYRQTLGQGPEFLTYFQNEAQLEKSRLLSDRFSAERPKGSFSTLEIQRTEQGDSAMYLCASSAEVLGAEAFFGQGTRLTVV.

Only a few counts were recorded for this clonotype. The V call is TRBV20-1, the J call TRBJ2-5, with D possibly being TRBD2 (5 bases). V was clipped by 4 bases and J by 5 bases, with 17 bases between them. This CDR3 is 14 amino acids long. Germline values: CDR1 DFQATT, CDR2 SNEGSKA (reference sequence). The chain's CDR3 is CSANRKTTVETQYF. Written as DNA, the CDR3 is TGCAGTGCTAACAGAAAGACTACCGTGGAGACCCAGTACTTC.

This clonotype was counted a few times. The chain uses TRBV20-1 and TRBJ2-3, with D tentatively TRBD2 (5 bases). The V and J ends lost 5 bases and 1 base respectively, with 16 bases between them. CDR1 is DFQATT and CDR2 is SNEGSKA in the germline V gene (reference sequence). The CDR3 has 15 amino acids. The CDR3 reads CSASGRSTRTDTQYF. As DNA, the CDR3 is TGCAGTGCTTCGGGAAGATCGACCCGCACAGATACGCAGTATTTT.

This clonotype was detected only a few times. The chain is built from TRBV6-2 or TRBV6-3 and TRBJ2-7; D gene ambiguous. CDR3 length: 15 amino acids. The V gene's germline CDR1 is MNHEY and CDR2 SVGEGT. Trimming left V 0 bases short and J 0 bases short, with 9 bases between. In DNA, the CDR3 is TGTGCCAGCAGTTACTCGAATGACCCCTCCTACGAGCAGTACTTC. Translated, it gives CASSYSNDPSYEQYF.

The genes are TRBV7-8 and TRBJ2-1, with 10 nucleotides matching TRBD1. The CDR3 covers 13 residues. Germline V gene lookup returns CDR1 SGHVS and CDR2 FQNEAQ. V trimming: 5 bases; J trimming: 8 bases; junction bases outside the gene matches: 3. CDR3 sequence (DNA): TGTGCCAGCAGCGGGGACAGGGGACATGAGCAGTTCTTC. It codes for CASSGDRGHEQFF.

In this sample, this clonotype is medium-sized. The rearrangement links TRBV5-1 to TRBJ2-7, with 12 bases aligning to TRBD2. The germline CDR1 and CDR2 sequences are SGHRS and YFSETQ. The CDR3 runs to 16 residues. Unmatched junction bases numbered 7, after V lost 6 bases and J lost 0 bases. CDR3 sequence (DNA): TGCGCCAGCAAACGGACTAGCGGGGAGTACTCCTACGAGCAGTACTTC. This translates into CASKRTSGEYSYEQYF.

The rearrangement uses TRBV20-1 and TRBJ2-7; 7 positions agree with TRBD1. CDR3 length equals 14 residues. Unmatched junction bases numbered 8, after V lost 0 bases and J lost 6 bases. Looked up from germline, CDR1 is DFQATT and CDR2 is SNEGSKA (reference sequence). DNA of the CDR3: TGCAGTGCTAGAGAGAGGGGAACAGGGGCCGAGCAGTACTTC. As protein: CSARERGTGAEQYF.

This clonotype was recorded a few times. This sequence joins TRBV6-5 and TRBJ1-2; D remains unclear. The CDR3 consists of 15 residues. Germline V gene lookup returns CDR1 MNHEY and CDR2 SVGAGI. Between the trimmed V and J ends, which lost 2 bases and 0 bases, there was a span of 10 bases. CDR3 bases: TGTGCCAGCAGTTACAGCGGCAAAGCTAACTATGGCTACACCTTC. Translation: CASSYSGKANYGYTF.

This clonotype has only a few counts. The J gene is TRBJ2-5, the V gene TRBV2; perhaps TRBD1 as D (5 bases). Trimming took 5 bases from V and 3 from J, leaving 10 bases between them. The length of the CDR3 is 13 residues. CDR1 and CDR2 from the germline V gene are SNHLY and FYNNEI. The CDR3 DNA sequence: TGTGCCAGCAGTACTAACAGGAAAGAGACCCAGTACTTC. Its protein product is CASSTNRKETQYF. The full variable domain, its missing parts supplied by reference TRBV2 and TRBJ2-5, is EPEVTQTPSHQVTQMGQEVILRCVPISNHLYFYWYRQILGQKVEFLVSFYNNEISEKSEIFDDQFSVERPDGSNFTLKIRSTKLEDSAMYFCASSTNRKETQYFGPGTRLLVL.

This clonotype appeared a few times. This chain uses TRBV10-3 with TRBJ2-1; D is tentatively TRBD1 or TRBD2 (5 bases each). In germline, CDR1 is ENHRY, CDR2 SYGVKD. This CDR3 is built from 16 residues. The ends were cut back, 5 bases at V and 5 bases at J, with 19 bases in the middle. The chain's CDR3 is CAISLQPPGTDNEQFF. For the CDR3, the DNA is TGTGCCATCAGTCTACAACCCCCCGGGACGGACAATGAGCAGTTCTTC.

The rearrangement links TRBV6-2 or TRBV6-3 to TRBJ2-7, with 15 bases aligning to TRBD2. The CDR3 loop spans 19 amino acids. Per the germline V gene, CDR1 is MNHEY and CDR2 is SVGEGT. J lost 6 bases, V lost 2 bases, and 14 bases had no gene match. The CDR3, as DNA: TGTGCCAGCAGTTACGGGGGACGACCGGGACTAGCGGGAGGCGGCGAGCAGTACTTC. This encodes CASSYGGRPGLAGGGEQYF.

This chain links TRBV30 with TRBJ1-5, with D unresolved. Trimming removed 0 bases from V and 7 bases from J, with 7 bases in between. This CDR3 spans 12 amino acids. Germline CDR1 is GTSNPN and CDR2 is SVGIG (reference sequence). The CDR3 nucleotides read TGTGCCTGGAGTGTCAAAAACCAGCCCCAGCATTTT. The encoded protein is CAWSVKNQPQHF.

This clonotype has more than one count but fewer than ten. The rearrangement uses TRBV14 and TRBJ1-2; no clear D. V lost 0 bases and J 6 bases, leaving 11 bases between the germline ends. This CDR3 is built from 14 residues. CDR1 and CDR2 (germline): SGHDN, FVKESK. CDR3 bases: TGTGCCAGCAGCCAAGAGGGCAGATACGATGGCTACACCTTC. This codes for CASSQEGRYDGYTF.

This clonotype was seen ten or more times. The chain joins TRBV7-8 to TRBJ2-2, with 15 bases lining up with TRBD2. The junction had 7 bases not matched to a gene; V was cut back by 5 bases and J by 12 bases. The CDR3 is 15 residues long. In germline, CDR1 is SGHVS, CDR2 FQNEAQ. The CDR3 DNA sequence: TGTGCCAGCAGCCCACGGACTAGCGGGGGGGTGAAGCTGTTTTTT. Translation: CASSPRTSGGVKLFF.

In its sample, this clonotype was seen a few times. The V call is TRBV27, the J call TRBJ2-2; 8 nucleotides align to TRBD2. The CDR3 sequence is 17 residues long. J lost 3 bases, V lost 0 bases, and 6 bases had no gene match. Looked up from germline, CDR1 is MNHEY and CDR2 is SMNVEV (reference sequence). In DNA form, the CDR3 reads TGTGCCAGCAGTTTATCGGCGGGAGGACGGGACACCGGGGAGCTGTTTTTT. This translates into CASSLSAGGRDTGELFF.